Detailed here is one T cell receptor (beta chain). Antigen unknown. Sequencing used immunoSEQ multiplex PCR; TCRdb keeps in-frame clones, though not all of them. The sample includes fewer than 35,000 clones, 92% seen only once; the top ten take approximately 2.1%. The source of the sample is a study of neoadjuvant nivolumab and ipilimumab in lung cancer. Whole-study findings and limits: Higher pretherapy blood TCR richness went with higher resected-tumor richness.

This sequence originates from an adult with non-small cell lung cancer. Specimen: peripheral blood, collected after neoadjuvant nivolumab, alone or with ipilimumab, at or shortly before surgery.

DNA of the CDR3: TGCGCCAGCAGCCTGGGGGTAGGGAAGACCCAGTACTTC. Its translation is CASSLGVGKTQYF. This sequence joins TRBV5-1 and TRBJ2-5, with D perhaps given as TRBD1 or TRBD2 (5 bases each). Per germline, CDR1 SGHRS and CDR2 YFSETQ. V lost 4 bases and J lost 6, with 13 bases in between. The CDR3 spans 13 residues.